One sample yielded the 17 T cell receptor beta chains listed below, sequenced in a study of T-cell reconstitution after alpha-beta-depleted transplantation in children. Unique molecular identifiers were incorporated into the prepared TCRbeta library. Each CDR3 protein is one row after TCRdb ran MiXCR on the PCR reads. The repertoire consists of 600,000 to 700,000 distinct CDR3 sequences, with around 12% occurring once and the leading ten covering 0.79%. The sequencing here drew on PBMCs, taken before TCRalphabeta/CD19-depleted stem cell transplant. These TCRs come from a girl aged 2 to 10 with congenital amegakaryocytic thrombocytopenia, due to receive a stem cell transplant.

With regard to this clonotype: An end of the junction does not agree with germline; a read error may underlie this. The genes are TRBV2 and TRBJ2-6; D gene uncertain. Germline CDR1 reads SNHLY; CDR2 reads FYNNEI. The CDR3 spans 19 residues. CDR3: CTSSEPGFVLPSGANVLTF. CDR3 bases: TGTACCAGCAGTGAACCTGGTTTCGTCCTCCCCTCTGGGGCCAACGTCCTGACTTTC.

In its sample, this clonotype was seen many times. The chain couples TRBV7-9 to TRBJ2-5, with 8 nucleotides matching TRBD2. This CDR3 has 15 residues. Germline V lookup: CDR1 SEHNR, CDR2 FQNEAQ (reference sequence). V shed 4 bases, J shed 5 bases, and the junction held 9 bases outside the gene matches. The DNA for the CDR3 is TGTGCCAGCAGCTCCGGAGGACTAGCTAGGGAGACCCAGTACTTC. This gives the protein CASSSGGLARETQYF. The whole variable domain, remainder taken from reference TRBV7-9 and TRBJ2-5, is DTGVSQNPRHKITKRGQNVTFRCDPISEHNRLYWYRQTLGQGPEFLTYFQNEAQLEKSRLLSDRFSAERPKGSFSTLEIQRTEQGDSAMYLCASSSGGLARETQYFGPGTRLLVL.

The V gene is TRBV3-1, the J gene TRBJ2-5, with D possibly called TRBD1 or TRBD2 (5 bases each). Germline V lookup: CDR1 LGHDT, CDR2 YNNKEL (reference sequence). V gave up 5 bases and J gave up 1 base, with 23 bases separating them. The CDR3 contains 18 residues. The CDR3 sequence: CASSARSGTPFLQETQYF. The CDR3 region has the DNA TGTGCCAGCAGCGCCCGATCAGGGACCCCGTTCCTCCAAGAGACCCAGTACTTC.

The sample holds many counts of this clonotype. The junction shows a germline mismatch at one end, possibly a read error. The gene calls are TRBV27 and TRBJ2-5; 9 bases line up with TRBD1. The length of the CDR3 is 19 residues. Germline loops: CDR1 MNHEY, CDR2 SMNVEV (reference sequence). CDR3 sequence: CASRSYLTGTGPSQVTQYF. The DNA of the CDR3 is TGTGCCAGCAGGTCCTACTTAACCGGGACAGGGCCCTCTCAAGTGACCCAGTACTTC.

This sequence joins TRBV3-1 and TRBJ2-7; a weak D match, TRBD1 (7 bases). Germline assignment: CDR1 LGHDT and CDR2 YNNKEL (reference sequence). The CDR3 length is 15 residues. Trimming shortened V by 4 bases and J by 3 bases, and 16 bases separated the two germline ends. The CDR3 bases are TGTGCCAGCAGCCGGCGGGACAGCCTGGGCTACGAGCAGTACTTC. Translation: CASSRRDSLGYEQYF.

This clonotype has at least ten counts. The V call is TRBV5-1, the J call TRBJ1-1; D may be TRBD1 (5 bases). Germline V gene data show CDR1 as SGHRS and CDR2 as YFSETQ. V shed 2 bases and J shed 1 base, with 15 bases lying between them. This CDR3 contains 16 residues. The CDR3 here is CASSLVPGLGNTEAFF. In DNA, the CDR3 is TGCGCCAGCAGCTTAGTCCCGGGACTCGGGAACACTGAAGCTTTCTTT.

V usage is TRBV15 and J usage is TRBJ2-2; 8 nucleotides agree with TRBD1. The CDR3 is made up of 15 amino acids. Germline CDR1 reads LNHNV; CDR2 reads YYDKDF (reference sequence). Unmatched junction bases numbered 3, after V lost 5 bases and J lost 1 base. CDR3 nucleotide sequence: TGTGCCACCAGCGAACAGGGGGGGAACACCGGGGAGCTGTTTTTT. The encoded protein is CATSEQGGNTGELFF. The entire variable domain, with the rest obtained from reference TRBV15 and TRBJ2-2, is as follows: DAMVIQNPRYQVTQFGKPVTLSCSQTLNHNVMYWYQQKSSQAPKLLFHYYDKDFNNEADTPDNFQSRRPNTSFCFLDIRSPGLGDTAMYLCATSEQGGNTGELFFGEGSRLTVL.

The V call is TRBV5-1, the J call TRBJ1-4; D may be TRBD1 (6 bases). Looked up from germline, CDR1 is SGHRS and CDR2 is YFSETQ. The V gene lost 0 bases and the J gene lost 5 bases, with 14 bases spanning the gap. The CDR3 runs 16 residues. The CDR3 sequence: CASSLERGRINEKLFF. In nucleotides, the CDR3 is TGCGCCAGCAGCTTGGAAAGGGGGAGGATCAATGAAAAACTGTTTTTT.

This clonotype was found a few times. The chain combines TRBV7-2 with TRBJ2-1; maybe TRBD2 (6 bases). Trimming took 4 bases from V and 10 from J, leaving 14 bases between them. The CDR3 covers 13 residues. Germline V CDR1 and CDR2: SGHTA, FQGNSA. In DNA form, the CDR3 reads TGTGCCAGCAGCTCGGACTACCTGTGGGAGCAGTTCTTC. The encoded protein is CASSSDYLWEQFF.

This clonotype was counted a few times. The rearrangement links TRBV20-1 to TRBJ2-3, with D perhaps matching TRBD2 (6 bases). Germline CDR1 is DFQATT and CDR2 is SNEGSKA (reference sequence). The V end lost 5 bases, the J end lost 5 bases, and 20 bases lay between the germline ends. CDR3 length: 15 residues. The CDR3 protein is CSALPPRDWQDTQYF. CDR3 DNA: TGCAGTGCTCTCCCCCCCCGGGACTGGCAAGATACGCAGTATTTT.

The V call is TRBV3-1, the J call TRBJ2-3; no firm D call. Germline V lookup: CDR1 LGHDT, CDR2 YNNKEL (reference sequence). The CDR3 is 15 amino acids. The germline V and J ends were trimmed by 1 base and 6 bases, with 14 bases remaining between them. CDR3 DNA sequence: TGTGCCAGCAGCCAAGGCACCCCCACCTGGGATACGCAGTATTTT. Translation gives CASSQGTPTWDTQYF.

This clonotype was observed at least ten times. The CDR3 region has the DNA TGCAGTGCTACGGGGGCCAATCAGCCCCAGCATTTT. It translates to CSATGANQPQHF. The chain employs TRBV20-1 and TRBJ1-5, with D perhaps matching TRBD1 (6 bases). CDR1 is DFQATT, CDR2 SNEGSKA, per germline (reference sequence). V shed 4 bases and J shed 3 bases, with 7 bases lying between them. The CDR3 runs to 12 residues.

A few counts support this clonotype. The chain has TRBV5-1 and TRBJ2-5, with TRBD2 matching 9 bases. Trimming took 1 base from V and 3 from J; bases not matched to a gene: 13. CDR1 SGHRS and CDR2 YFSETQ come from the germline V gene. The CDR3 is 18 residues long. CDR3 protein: CASSLLPPGLALEETQYF. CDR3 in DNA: TGCGCCAGCAGCTTGTTACCCCCGGGACTAGCTCTTGAAGAGACCCAGTACTTC.

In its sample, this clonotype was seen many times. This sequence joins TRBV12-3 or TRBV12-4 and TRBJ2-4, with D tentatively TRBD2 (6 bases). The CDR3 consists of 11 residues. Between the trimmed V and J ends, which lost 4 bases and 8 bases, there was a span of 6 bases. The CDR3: CASSWGDIQYF. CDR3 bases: TGTGCCAGCAGTTGGGGGGACATTCAGTACTTC.

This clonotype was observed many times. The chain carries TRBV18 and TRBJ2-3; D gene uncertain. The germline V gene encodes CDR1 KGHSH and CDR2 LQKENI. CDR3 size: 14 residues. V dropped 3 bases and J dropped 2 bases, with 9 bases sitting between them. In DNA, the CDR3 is TGTGCCAGCTCACCCGACCGAAACACAGATACGCAGTATTTT. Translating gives CASSPDRNTDTQYF.

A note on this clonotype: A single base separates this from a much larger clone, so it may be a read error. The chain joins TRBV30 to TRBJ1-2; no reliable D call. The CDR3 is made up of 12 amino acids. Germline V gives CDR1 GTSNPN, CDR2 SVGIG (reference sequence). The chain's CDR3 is CSWSNWNYGYTF. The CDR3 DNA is TGTTCCTGGAGTAATTGGAACTATGGCTACACCTTC.

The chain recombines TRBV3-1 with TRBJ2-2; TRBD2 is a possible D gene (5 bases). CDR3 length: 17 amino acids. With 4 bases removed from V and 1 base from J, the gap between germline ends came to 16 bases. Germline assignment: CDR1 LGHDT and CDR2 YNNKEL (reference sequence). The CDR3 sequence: CASSPVRGERNTGELFF. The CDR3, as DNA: TGTGCCAGCAGCCCCGTTCGGGGTGAGAGGAACACCGGGGAGCTGTTTTTT.